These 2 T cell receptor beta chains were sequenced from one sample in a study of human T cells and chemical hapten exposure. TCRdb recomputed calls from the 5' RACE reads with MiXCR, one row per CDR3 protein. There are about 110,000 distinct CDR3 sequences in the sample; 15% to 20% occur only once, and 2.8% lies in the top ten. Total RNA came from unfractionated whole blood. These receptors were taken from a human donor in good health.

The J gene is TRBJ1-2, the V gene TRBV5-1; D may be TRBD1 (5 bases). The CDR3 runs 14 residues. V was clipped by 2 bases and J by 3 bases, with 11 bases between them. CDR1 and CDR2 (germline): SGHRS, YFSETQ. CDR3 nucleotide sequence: TGCGCCAGCAGCTTCGGCCAGGGCGACTATGGCTACACCTTC. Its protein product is CASSFGQGDYGYTF. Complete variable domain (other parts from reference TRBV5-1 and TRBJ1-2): KAGVTQTPRYLIKTRGQQVTLSCSPISGHRSVSWYQQTPGQGLQFLFEYFSETQRNKGNFPGRFSGRQFSNSRSEMNVSTLELGDSALYLCASSFGQGDYGYTFGSGTRLTVV.

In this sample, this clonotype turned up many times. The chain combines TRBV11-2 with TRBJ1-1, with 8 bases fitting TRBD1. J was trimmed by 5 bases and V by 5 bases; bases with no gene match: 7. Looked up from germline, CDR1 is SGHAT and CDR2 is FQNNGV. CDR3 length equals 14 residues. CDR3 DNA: TGTGCCAGCAGCCGGAGCAGGGGGCAAACTGAAGCTTTCTTT. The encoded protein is CASSRSRGQTEAFF.